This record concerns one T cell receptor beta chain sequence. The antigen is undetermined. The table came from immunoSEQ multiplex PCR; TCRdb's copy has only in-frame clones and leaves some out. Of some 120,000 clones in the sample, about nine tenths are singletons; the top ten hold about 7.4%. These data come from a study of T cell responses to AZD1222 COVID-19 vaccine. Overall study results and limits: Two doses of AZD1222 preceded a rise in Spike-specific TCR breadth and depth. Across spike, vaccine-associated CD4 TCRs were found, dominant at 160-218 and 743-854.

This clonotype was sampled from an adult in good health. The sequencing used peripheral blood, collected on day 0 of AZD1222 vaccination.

CDR3: CASSLIPESSYEQYF. For the CDR3, the DNA is TGTGCCAGCAGCTTAATCCCGGAGAGCTCCTACGAGCAGTACTTC. This chain joins TRBV11-2 and TRBJ2-7; D uncertain. Trimming left V 2 bases short and J 0 bases short, with 11 bases between. Germline V lookup: CDR1 SGHAT, CDR2 FQNNGV. The CDR3 has 15 residues.